The source of this T cell receptor (beta chain) is a study of T-cell memory formation after mild COVID-19. Study context: In these data, TCR clusters were largely donor specific. Study observations and caveats: For second-wave clones that peaked at day 37, SARS-CoV-2 specificity went unverified.

Constant-segment-primed 5'RACE gave TCR alpha and TCR beta cDNA libraries with sample barcodes and UMIs. TCRdb analysed the 5' RACE reads with MiXCR anew, one entry per CDR3 protein. Of about 560,000 distinct CDR3 sequences in the sample, less than 25% were seen once. Deletions cut 1 base from V and 8 bases from J, with 12 bases between. Germline CDR1 is SGHVS and CDR2 is FNYEAQ. CDR3 length equals 14 residues. The sample holds a few counts of this clonotype. The target antigen is unknown. The chain carries TRBV7-6 and TRBJ2-1, with a tentative D call TRBD2 (7 bases). This receptor was identified in an adult woman who had mild COVID-19 (a few samples of this study predate the infection). Cell type and time point are not known. Source material: PBMCs or a T cell subset sorted from them (not recorded which). The CDR3 DNA sequence: TGTGCCAGCAGCTTAGAACCCGGGGGGCATGAGCAGTTCTTC. Translated, it gives CASSLEPGGHEQFF.